The 32 T cell receptor beta chains below all came from one sample that was sequenced in a study of graft-versus-host responses after intestinal transplantation. Sequenced by immunoSEQ multiplex PCR; TCRdb stores in-frame clones only, minus some. The sample lists about 51,000 clones; approximately 95% were seen once. These receptors' antigens are unknown. The sequences come from unstimulated CD8+ T cells sorted from spleen or lymph node cells, collected before transplant. The origin of the receptors is a human donor who was the organ donor for an intestinal transplant.

This rearrangement joins TRBV27 to TRBJ2-7; 8 nucleotides agree with TRBD1. Germline CDR1 is MNHEY and CDR2 is SMNVEV (reference sequence). CDR3 length: 15 amino acids. The V and J ends lost 2 bases and 5 bases, in that order; junction bases with no gene match: 8. CDR3 nucleotide sequence: TGTGCCAGCAGTTTAGCAGGGGGCGGGATCCACGAGCAGTACTTC. Its protein product is CASSLAGGGIHEQYF.

The chain links TRBV12-5 to TRBJ2-1; maybe TRBD2 (6 bases). The CDR3 totals 11 residues. V dropped 6 bases and J dropped 12 bases, with 12 bases sitting between them. Germline lookup yields CDR1 LGHNT and CDR2 FRNRAP. Here the CDR3 reads CASGSGVWQFF. The CDR3 nucleotides are TGTGCTAGTGGCTCGGGGGTTTGGCAGTTCTTC. The full variable domain, in which reference TRBV12-5 and TRBJ2-1 provide the parts outside the CDR3, is DARVTQTPRHKVTEMGQEVTMRCQPILGHNTVFWYRQTMMQGLELLAYFRNRAPLDDSGMPKDRFSAEMPDATLATLKIQPSEPRDSAVYFCASGSGVWQFFGPGTRLTVL.

This clone was observed a single time. V usage is TRBV6-5 and J usage is TRBJ1-1; 7 nucleotides align to TRBD1. Germline V CDR1 and CDR2: MNHEY, SVGAGI. The CDR3 length is 14 residues. V shed 5 bases and J 2 bases; nucleotides not matched to a gene: 5. CDR3 loop: CASSPGGINTEAFF. Here the CDR3 DNA reads TGTGCCAGCAGTCCAGGGGGGATCAACACTGAAGCTTTCTTT.

The chain recombines TRBV4-1 with TRBJ1-3; D uncertain. The germline V gene has CDR1 MGHRA and CDR2 YSYEKL. The CDR3 extends over 15 amino acids. V lost 0 bases and J 0 bases, leaving 6 bases between the germline ends. This CDR3 is CASSQDPGSGNTIYF. The CDR3 region has the DNA TGCGCCAGCAGCCAAGACCCCGGCTCTGGAAACACCATATATTTT.

J is TRBJ2-1 and V is TRBV4-3; tentatively, D is TRBD2 (6 bases). Deletions cut 1 base from V and 9 bases from J, with 10 bases between. The CDR3 has 13 residues. Germline V CDR1 and CDR2: LGHNA, YSLEER. CDR3 DNA sequence: TGCGCCAGCAGCCAAGCCGGGGGTAGTGAGCAGTTCTTC. Translated: CASSQAGGSEQFF.

DNA of the CDR3: TGTGCCAGCAGCTTGACTTACTCCTACGAGCAGTACTTC. It is translated as CASSLTYSYEQYF. This chain joins TRBV6-6 and TRBJ2-7, with D uncertain. CDR3 size: 13 residues. Per germline, CDR1 MNHNY and CDR2 SVGAGI (reference sequence). V lost 6 bases and J lost 0, with 9 bases in between.

This clone was recorded only once. The rearrangement uses TRBV29-1 and TRBJ2-3; D call uncertain. CDR1 and CDR2 from the germline V gene are SQVTM and ANQGSEA. This CDR3 region has 15 residues. Trimming took off 1 base at V and 0 bases at J, with 11 bases between the two ends. CDR3 residues: CSVEVITESTDTQYF. In DNA form, the CDR3 reads TGCAGCGTTGAAGTAATCACAGAAAGCACAGATACGCAGTATTTT.

The chain employs TRBV6-5 and TRBJ1-1; D not certain. Trimming took off 4 bases at V and 5 bases at J, with 14 bases between the two ends. CDR3 length: 14 amino acids. The germline V gene encodes CDR1 MNHEY and CDR2 SVGAGI. CDR3 sequence: CASSSGSSWTEAFF. The CDR3 DNA follows: TGTGCCAGCAGTTCGGGATCAAGCTGGACTGAAGCTTTCTTT.

The rearrangement joins TRBV7-8 to TRBJ2-7; TRBD2 is a possible D gene (6 bases). V was shortened by 5 bases and J by 5 bases, with 19 bases between the two germline ends. Germline values: CDR1 SGHVS, CDR2 FQNEAQ. The CDR3 totals 15 residues. The CDR3 loop reads CASSHSEGAVHEQYF. CDR3 bases: TGTGCCAGCAGCCATTCGGAGGGCGCGGTCCACGAGCAGTACTTC.

CDR3 in amino acids: CASSALQGAVHEQYF. The CDR3 DNA follows: TGTGCCAGCAGTGCATTACAGGGGGCGGTTCACGAGCAGTACTTC. The chain recombines TRBV27 with TRBJ2-7, with 9 bases identical to TRBD1. Trimming took 5 bases from V and 5 from J; bases not matched to a gene: 10. This CDR3 region has 15 residues. The germline CDR1 and CDR2 sequences are MNHEY and SMNVEV (reference sequence).

The V call is TRBV5-1, the J call TRBJ2-5; D uncertain. Trimming removed 4 bases at V and 4 bases at J, with 20 bases between. CDR1 and CDR2 (germline): SGHRS, YFSETQ. The CDR3 extends over 16 amino acids. The CDR3 protein is CASSAPSMGTAETQYF. CDR3 coding DNA: TGCGCCAGCAGCGCCCCATCCATGGGCACCGCAGAGACCCAGTACTTC.

This chain joins TRBV9 and TRBJ1-2; unclear D gene. Germline V gene lookup returns CDR1 SGDLS and CDR2 YYNGEE. The CDR3 has 15 amino acids. With 0 bases removed from V and 0 bases from J, the gap between germline ends came to 9 bases. CDR3 DNA sequence: TGTGCCAGCAGCGTAGCTAAGATTTCTAACTATGGCTACACCTTC. Amino acid sequence: CASSVAKISNYGYTF.

J is TRBJ2-2 and V is TRBV5-6; D assignment may be TRBD1 or TRBD2 (5 bases each). The CDR3 runs 16 residues. The germline V gene has CDR1 SGHDT and CDR2 YYEEEE. V gave up 4 bases and J gave up 6 bases, with 19 bases separating them. Here the CDR3 DNA reads TGTGCCAGCAGCGACTTCCGGGACGATCAAGCCGGGGAGCTGTTTTTT. This encodes CASSDFRDDQAGELFF.

This rearrangement joins TRBV2 to TRBJ2-7; 7 bases align to TRBD1. V shed 7 bases, J shed 2 bases, and the junction held 5 bases outside the gene matches. The CDR3 length is 13 residues. Germline values: CDR1 SNHLY, CDR2 FYNNEI. CDR3 sequence reads: CASTNRGAYEQYF. CDR3 in DNA: TGTGCCAGCACCAACAGGGGCGCCTACGAGCAGTACTTC.

With regard to this clone: This sample also contains other DNA sequences that code for the same CDR3. The V call is TRBV5-4, the J call TRBJ1-1; D gene uncertain. Germline V CDR1 and CDR2: SGHNT, YYREEE (reference sequence). CDR3 length: 11 amino acids. V lost 0 bases and J lost 8, with 5 bases in between. CDR3 loop: CASSLGGEAFF. Written as DNA, the CDR3 is TGTGCCAGCAGCTTGGGCGGGGAAGCTTTCTTT. Looking up the rest from reference TRBV5-4 and TRBJ1-1 gives the full variable domain: ETGVTQSPTHLIKTRGQQVTLRCSSQSGHNTVSWYQQALGQGPQFIFQYYREEENGRGNFPPRFSGLQFPNYSSELNVNALELDDSALYLCASSLGGEAFFGQGTRLTVV.

DNA of the CDR3: TGTGCCTGGAGTGCCGGGACAGGGTGGACTGAAGCTTTCTTT. Its translation: CAWSAGTGWTEAFF. The chain couples TRBV30 to TRBJ1-1; TRBD1 agrees at 9 bases. The CDR3 is 14 residues long. J gave up 5 bases and V 1 base, and 5 bases lay outside the gene matches. Germline V lookup: CDR1 GTSNPN, CDR2 SVGIG (reference sequence). Supplemented by reference TRBV30 and TRBJ1-1, the full variable domain reads SQTIHQWPATLVQPVGSPLSLECTVEGTSNPNLYWYRQAAGRGLQLLFYSVGIGQISSEVPQNLSASRPQDRQFILSSKKLLLSDSGFYLCAWSAGTGWTEAFFGQGTRLTVV.

The V call is TRBV7-2, the J call TRBJ1-4; D remains unclear. Germline assignment: CDR1 SGHTA and CDR2 FQGNSA. The length of the CDR3 is 15 residues. V was clipped by 2 bases and J by 5 bases, with 12 bases between them. The CDR3 spells CASSLWEGSNEKLFF. The CDR3 coding sequence is TGTGCCAGCAGCTTATGGGAGGGATCGAATGAAAAACTGTTTTTT.

This chain uses TRBV28 with TRBJ2-1; 9 nucleotides line up with TRBD2. V lost 6 bases and J lost 5; bases outside the gene matches: 11. Germline V CDR1 and CDR2: MDHEN, SYDVKM. The CDR3 is 16 residues long. As DNA, the CDR3 is TGTGCCAGCAGCCTTCGTCCGGGACTAGCCGACAATGAGCAGTTCTTC. Its protein is CASSLRPGLADNEQFF.

The chain has TRBV7-2 and TRBJ2-7, with 11 bases fitting TRBD2. This CDR3 comprises 17 residues. Per the germline V gene, CDR1 is SGHTA and CDR2 is FQGNSA. V lost 2 bases, J lost 3 bases, and 9 bases stayed unmatched. CDR3: CASSLTFGTSGNYEQYF. The CDR3 region has the DNA TGTGCCAGCAGCTTAACTTTCGGGACTAGCGGAAACTACGAGCAGTACTTC.

The chain joins TRBV4-3 to TRBJ2-1; D is ambiguous. This CDR3 spans 16 amino acids. Germline lookup yields CDR1 LGHNA and CDR2 YSLEER. V was trimmed by 1 base and J by 0 bases, leaving 10 bases between them. The CDR3 DNA reads as TGCGCCAGCAGCCAAGCGGCGAGTAGCTCCTACAATGAGCAGTTCTTC. It yields the protein CASSQAASSSYNEQFF.

The V gene is TRBV9, the J gene TRBJ2-5; TRBD2 agrees at 8 bases. This CDR3 comprises 14 residues. Germline V gene sequence: CDR1 SGDLS, CDR2 YYNGEE. The J segment lost 5 bases and the V segment lost 4 bases, leaving 7 bases of the junction unmatched. The CDR3 DNA reads TGTGCCAGCAGCTTCGGACTAGCTCCCGAGACCCAGTACTTC. Amino acids: CASSFGLAPETQYF.

A word on this clone: Different DNA sequences within this sample yield the same CDR3. The V call is TRBV28, the J call TRBJ1-2; maybe TRBD1 (6 bases). This CDR3 region has 15 residues. Germline lookup yields CDR1 MDHEN and CDR2 SYDVKM. The V gene lost 3 bases and the J gene lost 8 bases, with 19 bases spanning the gap. CDR3: CASSFFLADGGGYTF. The CDR3 coding sequence is TGTGCCAGCAGTTTCTTCCTCGCGGACGGGGGCGGCTACACCTTC.

The V call is TRBV5-4, the J call TRBJ1-2; no definite D call. CDR3 length: 15 amino acids. Trimming stripped 0 bases from V and 1 base from J, with 10 bases between. CDR1 is SGHNT, CDR2 YYREEE, per germline (reference sequence). CDR3 DNA: TGTGCCAGCAGCTTGGGATCGGGATATAACTATGGCTACACCTTC. This sequence encodes CASSLGSGYNYGYTF.

This clone was detected only once. This chain joins TRBV19 and TRBJ1-1, with D possibly TRBD1 on 5 matching bases. The CDR3 consists of 16 residues. The germline V gene has CDR1 LNHDA and CDR2 SQIVND (reference sequence). Trimming shortened V by 5 bases and J by 0 bases, and 16 bases separated the two germline ends. The CDR3 sequence is CASSFSFDRMNTEAFF. The CDR3 nucleotides read TGTGCCAGTAGTTTCTCATTCGACAGAATGAACACTGAAGCTTTCTTT.

The chain joins TRBV15 to TRBJ1-5; D is unresolved. Germline V gives CDR1 LNHNV, CDR2 YYDKDF (reference sequence). V was cut by 5 bases and J by 7 bases, with 15 bases left in between. CDR3 size: 14 residues. Written as DNA, the CDR3 is TGTGCCACCAGCGTCCGGGATGCATGGCAGCCCCAGCATTTT. Translation: CATSVRDAWQPQHF.

V gene TRBV7-9 combines with J gene TRBJ2-5; D unresolved. The CDR3 spans 13 residues. Germline V gene lookup returns CDR1 SEHNR and CDR2 FQNEAQ (reference sequence). V dropped 5 bases and J dropped 2 bases, with 9 bases sitting between them. The CDR3 spells CASSHHGQETQYF. The DNA for the CDR3 is TGTGCCAGCAGCCACCACGGACAAGAGACCCAGTACTTC.

This rearrangement joins TRBV19 to TRBJ2-7; 10 bases match TRBD1. This CDR3 comprises 15 residues. Germline CDR1 is LNHDA and CDR2 is SQIVND (reference sequence). The ends lost 2 bases at V and 2 bases at J; junction bases unmatched: 3. CDR3 nucleotide sequence: TGTGCCAGTAGTATACCGGGACAGGGGACCTACGAGCAGTACTTC. Protein product: CASSIPGQGTYEQYF.

The V gene is TRBV10-3, the J gene TRBJ2-5; D is undetermined. This CDR3 comprises 12 residues. Germline values: CDR1 ENHRY, CDR2 SYGVKD. V was cut by 2 bases and J by 5 bases, with 6 bases left in between. This CDR3 reads CAISEHGETQYF. DNA for the CDR3: TGTGCCATCAGTGAGCATGGGGAGACCCAGTACTTC.

V gene TRBV5-4 combines with J gene TRBJ2-1; TRBD1 matches at 9 bases. CDR1 and CDR2 (germline): SGHNT, YYREEE (reference sequence). V lost 4 bases to trimming and J lost 4 bases; unmatched junction nucleotides: 3. This CDR3 is built from 14 residues. The CDR3 DNA follows: TGTGCCAGCAGCGGCGGGACAGGGTACAATGAGCAGTTCTTC. Protein: CASSGGTGYNEQFF.

The chain links TRBV5-1 to TRBJ1-3, with TRBD1 identical over 8 bases. Germline assignment: CDR1 SGHRS and CDR2 YFSETQ. The CDR3 extends over 15 amino acids. V lost 3 bases, J lost 4 bases, and 6 bases stayed unmatched. The CDR3 nucleotides read TGCGCCAGCAGCTATGACAGGGGAGACGGAAACACCATATATTTT. Its protein product is CASSYDRGDGNTIYF.

This clone appeared a few times. The chain links TRBV25-1 to TRBJ2-1; D call uncertain. Trimming pared 4 bases from V and 8 bases from J, leaving 15 bases between. The CDR3 length is 14 residues. CDR1 MGHDK and CDR2 SYGVNS come from the germline V gene. CDR3 region: CASSATTYGHEQFF. The CDR3 DNA reads TGTGCCAGCAGTGCCACCACTTACGGGCATGAGCAGTTCTTC.

The rearrangement links TRBV7-2 to TRBJ2-3, with 14 nucleotides matching TRBD2. This CDR3 is 18 amino acids long. Germline V gives CDR1 SGHTA, CDR2 FQGNSA. J was trimmed by 2 bases and V by 5 bases; bases with no gene match: 9. CDR3 coding DNA: TGTGCCAGCAGCCCGGGACTAGCGGGGGACCTGTACACAGATACGCAGTATTTT. Encoded protein: CASSPGLAGDLYTDTQYF.